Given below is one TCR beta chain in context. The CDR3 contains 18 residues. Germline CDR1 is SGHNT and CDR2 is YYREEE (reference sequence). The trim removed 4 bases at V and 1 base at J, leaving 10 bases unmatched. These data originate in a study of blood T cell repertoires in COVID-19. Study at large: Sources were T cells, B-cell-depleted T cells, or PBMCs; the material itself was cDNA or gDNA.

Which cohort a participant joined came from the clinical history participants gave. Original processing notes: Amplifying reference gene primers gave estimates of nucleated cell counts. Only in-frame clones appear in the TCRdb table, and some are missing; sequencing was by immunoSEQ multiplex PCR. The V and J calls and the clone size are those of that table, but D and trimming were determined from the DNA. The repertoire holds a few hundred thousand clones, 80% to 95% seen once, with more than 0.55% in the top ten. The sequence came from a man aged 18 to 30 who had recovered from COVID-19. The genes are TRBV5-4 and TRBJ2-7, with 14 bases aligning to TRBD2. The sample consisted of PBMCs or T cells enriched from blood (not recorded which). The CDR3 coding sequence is TGTGCCAGCAGCCTTGGACTAGCGGGAGGACCCGGATCCTACGAGCAGTACTTC. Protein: CASSLGLAGGPGSYEQYF.